Given below is one TCR beta chain in context. This record belongs to a study of blood T cell repertoires in COVID-19. Study information: Samples representing acute and convalescent COVID-19 were sourced from the United States, Italy and Spain. Nucleic acid was either cDNA or gDNA, and it came from T cells, B-cell-depleted T cells, or PBMCs.

Method: immunoSEQ multiplex PCR; TCRdb's copy keeps in-frame clones and lacks some. The sample yields about 74,000 clones, around 88% seen once. The CDR3 loop spans 14 amino acids. Germline CDR1 is SNHLY and CDR2 is FYNNEI. The junction had 2 bases not matched to a gene; V was cut back by 7 bases and J by 0 bases. The receptor was derived from a woman older than 75 with acute or convalescent COVID-19. The specimen was peripheral blood. This rearrangement joins TRBV2 to TRBJ1-1, with TRBD1 matching over 10 bases. This CDR3 reads CASKGTGVNTEAFF. The CDR3 DNA sequence: TGTGCCAGCAAAGGGACAGGGGTGAACACTGAAGCTTTCTTT.